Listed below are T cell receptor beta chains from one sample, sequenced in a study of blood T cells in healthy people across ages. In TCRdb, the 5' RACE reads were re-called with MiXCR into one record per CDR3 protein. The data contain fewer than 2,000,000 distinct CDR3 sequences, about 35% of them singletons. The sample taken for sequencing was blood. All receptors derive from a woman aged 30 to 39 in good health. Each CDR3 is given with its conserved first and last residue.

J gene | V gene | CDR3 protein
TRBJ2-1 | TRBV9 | CASSGEREEDEQFF
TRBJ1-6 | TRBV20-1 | CSAHTFGASPLHF
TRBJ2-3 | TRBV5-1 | CASSLAGNKRSDTQYF
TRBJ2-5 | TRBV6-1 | CASNIWASSGSGTEETQYF
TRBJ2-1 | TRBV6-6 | CASSARTGGPYNEQFF
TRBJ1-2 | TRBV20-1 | CSAPRDRGTGYTF
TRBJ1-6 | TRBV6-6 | CASDPGPPGISPLHF
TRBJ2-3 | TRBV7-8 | CASSLAARPMSTDTQYF
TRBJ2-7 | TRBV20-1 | CSARAGDRGYEQYF
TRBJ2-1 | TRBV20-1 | CSARGRLARYNEQFF
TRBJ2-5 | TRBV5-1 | CAGSLDSQETQYF
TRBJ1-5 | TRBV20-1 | CSARVLGRINQPQHF
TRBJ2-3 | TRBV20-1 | CSIGTDTQYF
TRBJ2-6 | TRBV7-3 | CASSLRGMEAGANVLTF
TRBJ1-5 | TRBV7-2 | CASSLSPRINQPQHF
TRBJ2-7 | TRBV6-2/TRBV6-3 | CASSRTSGIQRIEQYF
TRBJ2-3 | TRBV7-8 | CASSLTADTQYF
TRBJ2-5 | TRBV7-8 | CAYEPGQKEPQYF
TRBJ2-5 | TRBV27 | CATSGTSVETQYF
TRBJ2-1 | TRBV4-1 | CASSQDGADSSYNEQFF
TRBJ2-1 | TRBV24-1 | CATSDFNRGLNEQFF
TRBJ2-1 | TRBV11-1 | CASRNSGSEQFF
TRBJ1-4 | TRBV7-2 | CASSLGGPGEKLFF
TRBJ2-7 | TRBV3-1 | CASSQDLGTGRTYEQYF
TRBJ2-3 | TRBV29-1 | CSVGGTSDSTDTQYF
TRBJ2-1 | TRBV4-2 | CASSQDPGLLGKFF
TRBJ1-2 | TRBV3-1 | CASSGPGPAGYTF
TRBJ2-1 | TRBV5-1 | CASSLGGHYNEQFF
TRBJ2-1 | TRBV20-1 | CSARNSRDEQFF
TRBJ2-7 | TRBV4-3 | CASSQELLAGGSYEQYF
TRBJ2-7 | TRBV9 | CASSATSGGVYEQYF
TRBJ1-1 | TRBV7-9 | CASSPNYPTEAFF
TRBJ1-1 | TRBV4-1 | CASSQDGQGRGTEAFF
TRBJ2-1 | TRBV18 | CASSLVVYNEQFF
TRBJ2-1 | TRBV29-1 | CSVGQAGNEQFF
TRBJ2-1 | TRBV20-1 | CSASAGGPKNEQFF
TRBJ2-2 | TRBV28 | CAASNTGELFF
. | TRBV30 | CAWRGGWGEQYF
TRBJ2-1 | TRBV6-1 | CASSAALAGDSGSYNEQFF
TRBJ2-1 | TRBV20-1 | CSARSRTGVSYNERFF
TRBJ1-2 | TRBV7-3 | CASSPDRGGYGYTF
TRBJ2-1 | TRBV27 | CASSHRQGETYNEQFF
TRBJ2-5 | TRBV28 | CASSLGQGRQYF
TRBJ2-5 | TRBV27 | CASSLGSGVMETQYF
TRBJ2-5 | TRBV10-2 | CATGGDPGAQYF